This T cell receptor beta chain was sequenced in a study of regulatory T cells in long-lasting Graves disease (dated by TCRdb to the early 2020s). Looking at the study overall: In the newly diagnosed Graves' disease group, patients had been taking antithyroid drugs for less than 3 months. A total of 33 samples were covered by TCR sequencing, comprising approximately 13 persistent and about 20 newly diagnosed Graves' disease patients. The study took place in China and was registered as a clinical trial. This study used TCR sequencing and RNA sequencing of peripheral blood to compare persistent Graves' disease patients against newly diagnosed Graves' disease patients. General findings and caveats noted by the study authors: Compared with newly diagnosed patients, patients with persistent Graves' disease had lower TCR Shannon entropy and fewer highly expanded clones, which suggests clonal expansion. Patients with persistent disease shared more public clonotypes (approximately 2,500) than newly diagnosed patients did (approximately 990). Only the TCR beta chain was sequenced and analyzed. The small sample size was acknowledged by the authors as a limitation that may reduce accuracy. Because the primary lesion, thyroid tissue, could not be accessed, the study looked at peripheral blood alone. TRBV28, TRBJ1-2 and TRBJ2-5 were preferentially used in persistent disease, while TRBV20-1 and TRBJ2-1 were favored in newly diagnosed disease.

The meaning of the sample's time point label: newly diagnosed GD, antithyroid drugs for less than 3 months. For both TCR sequencing and RNA sequencing, RNA was extracted from PBMCs in TRIzol. The diagnosis of Graves' disease followed American Thyroid Association guidelines. Patients were recruited from an endocrinology department in Xi'an, China. From each patient, 8 to 10 milliliters of peripheral blood was collected into an EDTA anticoagulant tube. Ficoll Paque Plus density gradient separation was used to isolate PBMCs, and no additional T cell sorting was done. An Agilent 2100 Bioanalyzer and agarose gel were used to check RNA quality, and a NanoDrop 2000 was used to measure RNA concentration. According to the germline V gene, CDR1 reads MDHEN and CDR2 reads SYDVKM. Deletion took 8 bases off V and 0 bases off J, with a span of 14 bases between the germline ends. Including cysteine and phenylalanine, the CDR3 has 15 amino acids. Only the CDR3 DNA is retained, 45 bases long and in frame from the first base.

This clonotype was detected a few times. Its antigen is unknown. Base quality data are lacking; no much larger clone is found one base away. Library preparation used multiplex PCR. Instrument used: Illumina HiSeq 4000. To build TCR beta libraries, CDR3 regions were amplified by Arm-PCR using iRepertoire HTBI primers. Gel purification was performed on PCR products prior to sequencing. The authors' analysis ran thus. Gene usage analysis of CDR3 amino acid clonotypes used the 60 to 80 TRBV and 14 to 15 TRBJ segments found across samples. COPE and FqMerger were used to merge the filtered high-quality paired reads into contigs. BLAST was used to align contigs to IMGT TRBV, TRBD and TRBJ reference genes, with CDR3 defined following IMGT. Any clonotype with a frequency above 0.1% was counted as a highly expanded clone. Shannon entropy served as the measure of repertoire diversity, while the Gini coefficient captured V-J evenness. A clonotype was considered public if more than one individual shared it. TCRdb passed the public sequencing reads through fastp at Q25 and MiXCR, retaining productive beta sequences. Each CDR3 protein appears once, grouped with its most common genes and DNA. The V and J calls and clone size are TCRdb's, not the authors'. Counted in this sample were 350,000 to 450,000 distinct CDR3 sequences; approximately 12% of them appeared once. Approximately 17% of the sample is held by the ten biggest clonotypes.

These data also formed part of another study, on T cells in Graves' hyperthyroidism and ophthalmopathy. The second study's paper adds: Graves' hyperthyroidism was defined as stable when no progression to ophthalmopathy occurred over 18 months of follow-up. Hyperthyroidism patients were newly diagnosed, had a disease duration of under 2 months, and were aged 18 to 65 years. Exclusion was applied to patients with uncontrolled infections, other autoimmune diseases, pregnancy or lactation. Diagnoses were based on clinical symptoms, serum thyroxine and TRAb, thyroid ultrasound and orbital computed tomography. A first-round RT-PCR of the TCR CDR3 used the HTBI primer set with the Qiagen OneStep RT-PCR kit. Most expanded thyroid clonotypes (frequency above 0.001) were also detected in blood, a finding suggesting that blood repertoires may reflect thyroid immune responses. Ophthalmopathy was separated from stable hyperthyroidism by a 13 V-J signature model, with about 88% sensitivity and about 84% specificity obtained in cross-validation and 80%/75% obtained in testing. In validation, progression to ophthalmopathy was predicted by the model with about 70% sensitivity and 72.22% specificity, a median of 6.5 months before onset. TCR V-J signatures able to tell the groups apart were searched for in a discovery cohort of about a hundred patients, of whom more than 40 had Graves' ophthalmopathy and roughly 57 had stable Graves' hyperthyroidism. An independent validation cohort of 18 to 20 hyperthyroidism patients and 17 patients who later progressed to ophthalmopathy tested prospective prediction of ophthalmopathy. The 90 to 100 discovery patients were randomly divided into training and test sets at a 7:3 ratio. The study also compared thyroid tissue and blood T-cell repertoires from several Graves' hyperthyroidism patients. After sampling, hyperthyroidism patients received methimazole starting at 30 mg daily, and ophthalmopathy patients received high-dose intravenous methylprednisolone. A second multiplex PCR round built the libraries, followed by size selection and purification. The libraries were sequenced on an Illumina HiSeq2000 using paired-end 100 bp reads. SOAPnuke was used to process the raw data, removing reads that contained adapters or uncalled bases, had a mean Phred below 15, or lacked an exact match to the constant primer or identifier. High-quality paired reads were merged with COPE v1.2.5, and unique nucleotide sequences were defined as clonotypes. MiTCR v1.1 was used to align the clonotypes against IMGT TRBV, TRBD and TRBJ reference segments. The analysis was restricted to V-J combinations with a frequency above 0.0001, which together covered 99% to 99.2% of the repertoires. The TCS score was defined as the ratio of F50 (clonal expansion) to E x V (chaos), calculated using BLOSUM62-based TCRdist between CDR3 peptides within each V-J. Welch's t-statistics and random forest reduced fewer than 550 V-J features to 13, which were used in a naive Bayes classifier (R e1071). Sample size was not statistically predetermined, and blinding of investigators to group allocation was not performed. The paper reports TCR Vbeta CDR3 sequencing of fewer than 150 peripheral blood samples: some 41 ophthalmopathy, fewer than 80 hyperthyroidism and approximately 17 progressor patients.

The sequence joins TRBV28 to TRBJ2-4; no confident D gene assignment can be made. Source: peripheral blood mononuclear cells (PBMCs), taken at new diagnosis, from a patient treated with antithyroid drugs. The receptor's source is a woman aged 18-29 years with Graves disease. Donor details come from another sample of the same person, matched by shared clones. This receptor carries the CDR3 CASRQGRLAKNIQYF. In nucleotide form, the sequence is TGTGCCAGCCGGCAAGGGCGATTAGCCAAAAACATTCAGTACTTC.